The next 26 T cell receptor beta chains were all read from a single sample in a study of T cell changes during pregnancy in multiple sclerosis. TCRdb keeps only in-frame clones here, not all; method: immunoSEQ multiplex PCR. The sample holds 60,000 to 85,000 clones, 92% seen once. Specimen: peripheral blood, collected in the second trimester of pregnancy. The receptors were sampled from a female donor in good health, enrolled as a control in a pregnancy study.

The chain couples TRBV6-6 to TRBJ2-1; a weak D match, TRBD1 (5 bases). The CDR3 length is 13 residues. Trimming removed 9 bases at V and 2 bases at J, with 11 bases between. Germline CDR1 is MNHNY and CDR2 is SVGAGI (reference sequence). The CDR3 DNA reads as TGTGCCAGTCGTCAGGGTACCTACAATGAGCAGTTCTTC. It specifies CASRQGTYNEQFF.

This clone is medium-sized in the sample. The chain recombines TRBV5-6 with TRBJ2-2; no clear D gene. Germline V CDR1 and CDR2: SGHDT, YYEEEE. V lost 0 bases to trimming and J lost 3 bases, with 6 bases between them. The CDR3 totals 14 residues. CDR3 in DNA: TGTGCCAGCAGCTTGGCGCTAGACACCGGGGAGCTGTTTTTT. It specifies CASSLALDTGELFF.

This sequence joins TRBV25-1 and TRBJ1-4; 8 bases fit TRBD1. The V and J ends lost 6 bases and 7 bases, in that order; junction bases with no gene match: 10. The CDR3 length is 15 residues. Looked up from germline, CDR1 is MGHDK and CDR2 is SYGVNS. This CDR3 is CASRAGQGVGEKLFF. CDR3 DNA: TGTGCCAGCAGGGCAGGACAGGGTGTAGGTGAAAAACTGTTTTTT.

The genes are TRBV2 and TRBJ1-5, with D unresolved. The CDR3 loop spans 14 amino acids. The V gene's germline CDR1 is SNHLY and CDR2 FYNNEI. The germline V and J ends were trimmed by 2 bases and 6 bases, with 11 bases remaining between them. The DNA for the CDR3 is TGTGCCAGCAGTGAAAGAGCGTCCCCTCAGCCCCAGCATTTT. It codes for CASSERASPQPQHF. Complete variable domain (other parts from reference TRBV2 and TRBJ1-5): EPEVTQTPSHQVTQMGQEVILRCVPISNHLYFYWYRQILGQKVEFLVSFYNNEISEKSEIFDDQFSVERPDGSNFTLKIRSTKLEDSAMYFCASSERASPQPQHFGDGTRLSIL.

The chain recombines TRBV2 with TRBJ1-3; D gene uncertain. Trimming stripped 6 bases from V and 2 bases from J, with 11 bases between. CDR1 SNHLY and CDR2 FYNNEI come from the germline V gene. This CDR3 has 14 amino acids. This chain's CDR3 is CASSASRAGNTIYF. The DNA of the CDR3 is TGTGCCAGCAGCGCCTCGCGGGCTGGAAACACCATATATTTT.

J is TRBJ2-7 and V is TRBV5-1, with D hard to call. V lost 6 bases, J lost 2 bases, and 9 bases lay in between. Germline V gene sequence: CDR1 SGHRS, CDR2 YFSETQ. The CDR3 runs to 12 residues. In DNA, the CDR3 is TGCGCCAGCACCGACACGGCCTACGAGCAGTACTTC. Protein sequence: CASTDTAYEQYF.

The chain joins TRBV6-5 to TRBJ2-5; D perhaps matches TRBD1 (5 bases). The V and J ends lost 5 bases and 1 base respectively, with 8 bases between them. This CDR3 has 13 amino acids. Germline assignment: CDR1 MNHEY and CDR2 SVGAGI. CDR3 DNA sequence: TGTGCCAGCAGTAAACAGGTCCAAGAGACCCAGTACTTC. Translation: CASSKQVQETQYF.

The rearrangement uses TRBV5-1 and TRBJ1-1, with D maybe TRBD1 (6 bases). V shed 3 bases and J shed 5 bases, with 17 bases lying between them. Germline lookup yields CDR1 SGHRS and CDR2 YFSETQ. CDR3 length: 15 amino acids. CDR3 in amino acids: CASSSDPGGLTEAFF. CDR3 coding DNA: TGCGCCAGCAGCTCCGATCCGGGGGGGCTGACTGAAGCTTTCTTT. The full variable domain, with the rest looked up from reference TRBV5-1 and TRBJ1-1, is KAGVTQTPRYLIKTRGQQVTLSCSPISGHRSVSWYQQTPGQGLQFLFEYFSETQRNKGNFPGRFSGRQFSNSRSEMNVSTLELGDSALYLCASSSDPGGLTEAFFGQGTRLTVV.

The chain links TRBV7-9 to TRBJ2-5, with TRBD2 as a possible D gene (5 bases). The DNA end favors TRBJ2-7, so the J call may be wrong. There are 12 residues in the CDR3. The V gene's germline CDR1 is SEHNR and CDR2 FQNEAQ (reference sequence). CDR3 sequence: CASTGRSYEQYF. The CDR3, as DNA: TGTGCCAGCACGGGGAGATCCTACGAGCAGTACTTC.

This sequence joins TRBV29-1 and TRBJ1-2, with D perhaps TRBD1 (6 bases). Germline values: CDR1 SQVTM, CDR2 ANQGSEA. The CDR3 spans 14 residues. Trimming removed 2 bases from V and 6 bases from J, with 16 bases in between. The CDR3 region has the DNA TGCAGCGTTGAAAAAGGGGGTTGGGGAGATGGCTACACCTTC. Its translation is CSVEKGGWGDGYTF.

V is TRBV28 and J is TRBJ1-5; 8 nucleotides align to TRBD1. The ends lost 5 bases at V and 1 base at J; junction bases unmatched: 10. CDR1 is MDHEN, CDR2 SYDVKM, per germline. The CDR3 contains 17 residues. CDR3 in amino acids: CASSAPFRGLSNQPQHF. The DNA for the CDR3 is TGTGCCAGCAGTGCTCCTTTCAGGGGGCTGAGCAATCAGCCCCAGCATTTT.

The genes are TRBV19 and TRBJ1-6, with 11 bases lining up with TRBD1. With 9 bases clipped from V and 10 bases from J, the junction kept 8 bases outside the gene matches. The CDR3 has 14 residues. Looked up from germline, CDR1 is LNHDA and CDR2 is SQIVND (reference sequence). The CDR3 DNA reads TGTGCCAGCCGACTCGGACAGGGGGCATCACCCCTCCACTTT. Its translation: CASRLGQGASPLHF.

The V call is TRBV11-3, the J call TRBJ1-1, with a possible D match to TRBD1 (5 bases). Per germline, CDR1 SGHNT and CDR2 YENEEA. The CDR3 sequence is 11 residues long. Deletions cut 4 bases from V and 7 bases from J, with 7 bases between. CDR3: CASSSRGEAFF. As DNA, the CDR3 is TGTGCCAGCAGCTCAAGGGGTGAAGCTTTCTTT.

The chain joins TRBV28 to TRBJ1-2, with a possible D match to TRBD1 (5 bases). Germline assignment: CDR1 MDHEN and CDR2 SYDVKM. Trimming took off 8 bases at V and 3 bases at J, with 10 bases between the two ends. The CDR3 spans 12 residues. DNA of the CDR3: TGTGCCAGCGAAAGGGGTGACTATGGCTACACCTTC. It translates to CASERGDYGYTF.

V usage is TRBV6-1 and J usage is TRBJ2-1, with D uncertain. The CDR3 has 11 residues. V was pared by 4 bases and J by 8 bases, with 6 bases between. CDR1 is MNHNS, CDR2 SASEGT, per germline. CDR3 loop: CASSGLHEQFF. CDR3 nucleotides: TGTGCCAGCAGTGGACTCCATGAGCAGTTCTTC.

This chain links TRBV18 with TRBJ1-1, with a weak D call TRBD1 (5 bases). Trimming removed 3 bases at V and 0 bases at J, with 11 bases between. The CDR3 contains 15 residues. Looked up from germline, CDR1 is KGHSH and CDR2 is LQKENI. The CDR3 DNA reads TGTGCCAGCTCACCCCGGGGGAGGTTGAACACTGAAGCTTTCTTT. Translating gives CASSPRGRLNTEAFF.

CDR3 sequence reads: CASGGDTDTQYF. CDR3 nucleotides: TGTGCCAGCGGAGGGGACACAGATACGCAGTATTTT. The chain joins TRBV9 to TRBJ2-3; D might be TRBD2 (6 bases). V was shortened by 7 bases and J by 2 bases, with 8 bases between the two germline ends. Germline V gives CDR1 SGDLS, CDR2 YYNGEE. The CDR3 contains 12 residues.

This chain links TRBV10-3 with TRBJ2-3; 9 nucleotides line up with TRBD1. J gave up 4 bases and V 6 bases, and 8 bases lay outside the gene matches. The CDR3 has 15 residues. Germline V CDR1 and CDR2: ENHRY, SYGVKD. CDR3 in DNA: TGTGCCATCAGCGGACAGGGGAAGGGTTCAGATACGCAGTATTTT. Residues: CAISGQGKGSDTQYF.

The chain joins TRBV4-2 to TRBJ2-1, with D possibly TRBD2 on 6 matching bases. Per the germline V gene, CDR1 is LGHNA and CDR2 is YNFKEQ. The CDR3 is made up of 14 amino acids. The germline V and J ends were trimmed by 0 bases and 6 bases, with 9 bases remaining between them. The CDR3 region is CASSQERDPNEQFF. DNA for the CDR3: TGTGCCAGCAGCCAAGAGCGGGATCCCAATGAGCAGTTCTTC.

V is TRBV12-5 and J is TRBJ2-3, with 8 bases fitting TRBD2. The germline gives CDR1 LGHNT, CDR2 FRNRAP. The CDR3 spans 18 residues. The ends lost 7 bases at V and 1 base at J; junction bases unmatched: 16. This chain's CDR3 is CASVHPSGLVLGTDTQYF. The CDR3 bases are TGTGCTAGTGTCCACCCCTCGGGACTAGTTCTTGGCACAGATACGCAGTATTTT.

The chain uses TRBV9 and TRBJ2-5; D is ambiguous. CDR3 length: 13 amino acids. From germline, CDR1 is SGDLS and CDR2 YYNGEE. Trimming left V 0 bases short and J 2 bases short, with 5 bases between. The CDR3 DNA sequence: TGTGCCAGCAGCGTAGGCCTACAAGAGACCCAGTACTTC. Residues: CASSVGLQETQYF.

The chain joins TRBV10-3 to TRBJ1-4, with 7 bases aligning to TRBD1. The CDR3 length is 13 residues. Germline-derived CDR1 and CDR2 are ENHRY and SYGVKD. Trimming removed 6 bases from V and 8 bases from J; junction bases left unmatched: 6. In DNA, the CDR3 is TGTGCCATCAGGGAGGGGGCTGTAGAAAAACTGTTTTTT. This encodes CAIREGAVEKLFF.

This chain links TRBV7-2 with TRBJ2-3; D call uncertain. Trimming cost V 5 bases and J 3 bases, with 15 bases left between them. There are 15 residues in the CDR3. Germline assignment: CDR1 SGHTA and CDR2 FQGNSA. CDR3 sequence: CASSPHFPETDTQYF. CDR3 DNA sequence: TGTGCCAGCAGCCCCCATTTTCCGGAGACAGATACGCAGTATTTT.

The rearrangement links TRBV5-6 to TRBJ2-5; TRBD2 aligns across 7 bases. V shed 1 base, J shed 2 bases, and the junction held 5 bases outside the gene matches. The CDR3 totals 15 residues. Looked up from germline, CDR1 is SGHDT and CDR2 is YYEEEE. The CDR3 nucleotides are TGTGCCAGCAGCTTGAATGGGCGGGGGCAAGAGACCCAGTACTTC. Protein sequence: CASSLNGRGQETQYF.

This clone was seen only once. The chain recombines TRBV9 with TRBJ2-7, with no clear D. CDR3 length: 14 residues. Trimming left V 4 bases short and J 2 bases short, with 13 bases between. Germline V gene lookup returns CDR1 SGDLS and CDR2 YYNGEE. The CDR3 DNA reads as TGTGCCAGCAGCCCCCAGGTGACAACCTACGAGCAGTACTTC. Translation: CASSPQVTTYEQYF.

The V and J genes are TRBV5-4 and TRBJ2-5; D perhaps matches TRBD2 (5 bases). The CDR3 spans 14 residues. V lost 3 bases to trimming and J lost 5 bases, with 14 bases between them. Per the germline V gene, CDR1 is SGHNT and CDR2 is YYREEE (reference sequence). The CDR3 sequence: CASSSFEGVETQYF. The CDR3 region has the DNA TGTGCCAGCAGCTCCTTTGAGGGCGTGGAGACCCAGTACTTC. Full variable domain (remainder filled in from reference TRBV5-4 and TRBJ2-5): ETGVTQSPTHLIKTRGQQVTLRCSSQSGHNTVSWYQQALGQGPQFIFQYYREEENGRGNFPPRFSGLQFPNYSSELNVNALELDDSALYLCASSSFEGVETQYFGPGTRLLVL.